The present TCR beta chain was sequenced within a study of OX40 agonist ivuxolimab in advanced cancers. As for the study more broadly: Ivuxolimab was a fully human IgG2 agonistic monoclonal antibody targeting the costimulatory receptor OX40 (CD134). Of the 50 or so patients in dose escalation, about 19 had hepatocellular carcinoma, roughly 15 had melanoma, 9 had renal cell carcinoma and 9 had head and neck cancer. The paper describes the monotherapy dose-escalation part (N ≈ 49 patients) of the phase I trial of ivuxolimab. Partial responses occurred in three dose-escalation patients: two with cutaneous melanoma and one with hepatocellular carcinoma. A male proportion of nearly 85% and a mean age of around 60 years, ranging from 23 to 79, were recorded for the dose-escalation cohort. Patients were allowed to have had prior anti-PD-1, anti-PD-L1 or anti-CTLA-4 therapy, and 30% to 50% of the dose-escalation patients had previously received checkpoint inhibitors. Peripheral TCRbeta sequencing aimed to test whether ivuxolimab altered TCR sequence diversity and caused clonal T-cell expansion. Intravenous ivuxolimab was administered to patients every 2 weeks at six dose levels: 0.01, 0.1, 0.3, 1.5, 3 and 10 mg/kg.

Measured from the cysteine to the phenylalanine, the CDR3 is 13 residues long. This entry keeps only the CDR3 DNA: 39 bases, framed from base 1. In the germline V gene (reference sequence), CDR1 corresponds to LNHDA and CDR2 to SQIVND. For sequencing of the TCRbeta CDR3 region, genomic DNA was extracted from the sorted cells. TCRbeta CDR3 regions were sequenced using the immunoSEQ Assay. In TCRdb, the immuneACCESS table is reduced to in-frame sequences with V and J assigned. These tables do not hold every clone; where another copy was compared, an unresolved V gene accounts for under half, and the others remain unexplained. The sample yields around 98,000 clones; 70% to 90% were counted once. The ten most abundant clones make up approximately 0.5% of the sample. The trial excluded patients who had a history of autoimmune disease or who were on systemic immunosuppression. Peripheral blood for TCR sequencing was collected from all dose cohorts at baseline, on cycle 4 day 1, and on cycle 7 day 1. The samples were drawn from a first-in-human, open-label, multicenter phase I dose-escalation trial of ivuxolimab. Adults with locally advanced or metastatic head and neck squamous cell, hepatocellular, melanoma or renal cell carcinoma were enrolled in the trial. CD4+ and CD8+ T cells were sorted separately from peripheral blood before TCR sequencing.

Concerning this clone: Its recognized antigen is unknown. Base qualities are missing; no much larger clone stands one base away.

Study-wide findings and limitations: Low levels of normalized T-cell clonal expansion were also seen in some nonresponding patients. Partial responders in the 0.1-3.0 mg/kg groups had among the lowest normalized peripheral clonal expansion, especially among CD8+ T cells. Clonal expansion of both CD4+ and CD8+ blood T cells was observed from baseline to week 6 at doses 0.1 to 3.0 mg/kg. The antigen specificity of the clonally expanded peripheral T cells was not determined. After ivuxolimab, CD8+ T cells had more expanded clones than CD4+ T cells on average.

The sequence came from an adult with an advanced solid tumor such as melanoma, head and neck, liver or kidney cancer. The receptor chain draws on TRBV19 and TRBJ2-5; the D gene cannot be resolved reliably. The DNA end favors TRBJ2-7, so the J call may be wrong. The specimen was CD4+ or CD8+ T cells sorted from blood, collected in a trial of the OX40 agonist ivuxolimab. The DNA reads TGTGCCACCAGGCGTAAGTCCTCCTACGAGCAGTACTTC. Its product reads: CATRRKSSYEQYF.